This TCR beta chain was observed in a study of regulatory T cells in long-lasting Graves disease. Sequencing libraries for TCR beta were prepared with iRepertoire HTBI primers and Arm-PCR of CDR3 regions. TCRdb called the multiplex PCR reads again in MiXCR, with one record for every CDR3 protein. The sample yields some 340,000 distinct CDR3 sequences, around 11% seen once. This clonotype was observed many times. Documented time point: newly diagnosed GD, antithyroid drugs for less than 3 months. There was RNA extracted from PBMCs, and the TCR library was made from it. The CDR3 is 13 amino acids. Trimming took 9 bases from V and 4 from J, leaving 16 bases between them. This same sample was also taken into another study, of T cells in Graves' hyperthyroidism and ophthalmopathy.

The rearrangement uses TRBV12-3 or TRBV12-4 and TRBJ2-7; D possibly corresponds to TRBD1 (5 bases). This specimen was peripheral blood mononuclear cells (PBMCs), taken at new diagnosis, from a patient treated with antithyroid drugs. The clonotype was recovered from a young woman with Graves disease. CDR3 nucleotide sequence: TGTGCCAGTACACTGGGGCAGGCTTACGAGCAGTACTTC. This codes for CASTLGQAYEQYF.